Below, one TCR beta chain is given with its context. This clonotype has only a few counts. Its cognate antigen has yet to be identified. Base qualities were left out, and no much larger clone turns up one base away. The sample is drawn from a study of T-cell reconstitution after alpha-beta-depleted transplantation in children (dated by TCRdb to the mid-2010s). With respect to the entire study: Using TCR repertoire profiling, the study quantitatively followed how T-cell immune reconstitution unfolded in children after TCRalphabeta/CD19-depleted allogeneic hematopoietic cell transplantation.

The CDR3, cysteine through phenylalanine, is 14 amino acids long. Only the CDR3 DNA is retained, 42 bases long and in frame from the first base. CDR1 and CDR2, looked up from the germline V gene (reference sequence), are DFQATT and SNEGSKA. Relative to germline, V is 1 base shorter and J is 3 bases shorter, with 11 bases between their ends. Beyond this particular receptor, the publication reports: Hyperexpanded clone frequencies declined over subsequent months; after one year, T-cell counts and TCRbeta diversity were mostly attributed to newly produced T cells. The apparently early recovery of alphabetaT-cell counts about two months after transplant reportedly depended on only several hundred rapidly expanded clones that came from non-depleted graft cells. The high TCRbeta diversity at day 60 in some patients was ascribed to recipient T cells and intrathymic progenitors that had survived conditioning.

The treatment or condition label for this specimen denotes: allogeneic hematopoietic cell transplantation with graft depleted of TCRalphabeta T cells and CD19 B cells. Transplant recipients were children who received TCRalphabeta/CD19-depleted allogeneic hematopoietic cell grafts. Preparation of the library involved PCR. Sequenced on an Illumina HiSeq 2500. TCR libraries were prepared with molecular barcoding, using unique molecular identifiers to normalize TCRbeta repertoire quantification. In-frame beta chains were kept once TCRdb had trimmed the public reads at Q25 with fastp and called clones with MiXCR. Each record represents a unique CDR3 protein, reported with the most common genes and DNA among its rows. The sample table lists 500,000 or so distinct CDR3 sequences, about an eighth of them with a count of one. The top ten hold about 15% of the sample.

The TCR originated in a female patient aged 2 to 10 who had a stem cell transplant for aplastic anemia, so the T cells may come from the graft donor. The chain couples TRBV20-1 to TRBJ2-3; a tentative D call is TRBD1 (5 bases match). This specimen consisted of PBMCs, mostly from graft donor cells, obtained 180 days after TCRalphabeta/CD19-depleted stem cell transplant. The CDR3 protein sequence reads: CSARAGGATDTQYF. Read as DNA, the sequence is TGCAGTGCTAGAGCCGGTGGGGCTACAGATACGCAGTATTTT.